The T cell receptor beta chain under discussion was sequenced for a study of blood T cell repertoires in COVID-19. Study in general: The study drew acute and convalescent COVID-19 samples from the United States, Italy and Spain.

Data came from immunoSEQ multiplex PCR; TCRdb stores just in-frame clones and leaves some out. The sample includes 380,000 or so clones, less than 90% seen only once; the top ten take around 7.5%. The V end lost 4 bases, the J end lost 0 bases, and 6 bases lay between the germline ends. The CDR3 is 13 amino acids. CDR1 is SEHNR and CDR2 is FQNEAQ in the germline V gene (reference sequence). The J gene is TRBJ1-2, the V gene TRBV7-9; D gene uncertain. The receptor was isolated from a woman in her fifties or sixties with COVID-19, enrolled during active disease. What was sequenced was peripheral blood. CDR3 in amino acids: CASSSAANYGYTF. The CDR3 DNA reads TGTGCCAGCAGCTCCGCAGCTAACTATGGCTACACCTTC.